The subject of this entry is one TCR beta chain. This clonotype is categorized as medium-sized (0.01 to 0.1%). Its antigen target is currently unknown. One base away there is no much larger clone; base qualities are not given. V is pared back by 5 bases and J by 2 bases, with 9 bases lying between the germline termini. Taken from cysteine to phenylalanine, the CDR3 has 12 residues. The read is trimmed to its CDR3 DNA, 36 bases read in frame from base 1. CDR1 and CDR2, per the germline V gene, are SQVTM and ANQGSEA. Synovial fluid samples were paired with blood samples taken from the same ankylosing spondylitis patients. For sequencing, an Illumina HiSeq 2500 was employed. Quantitative 5'-RACE with molecular barcodes was used to prepare TCR beta libraries. Processing in the source paper ran as follows. Disease-linked TCR variants were identified with a new computational method built on a probabilistic model of VDJ rearrangement. TCRdb passed the public sequencing reads through fastp at Q25 and MiXCR, retaining productive beta sequences. Merged by CDR3 protein, the rows form single entries marked with the most common genes and DNA. The V and J calls come from TCRdb's annotation, not from the publication. A total of about 150,000 distinct CDR3 sequences appear in this sample, roughly a third of them only once. Of the sample, over 5.5% is held by the ten largest clones.

This specimen belongs to a study of CD8 T cells in ankylosing spondylitis (dated by TCRdb to 2017 to 2019). Context from the whole study: T cell receptor beta repertoires were profiled in healthy donors and ankylosing spondylitis patients so that disease-linked TCR variants could be found. Samples of peripheral blood were taken, and for ankylosing spondylitis patients, synovial fluid was collected as well. In total, the full study cohort was made up of roughly 110 healthy donors and approximately 27 ankylosing spondylitis patients. What the work shows at the level of the full study, not this receptor alone: The disease-linked clones showed a CD8+ phenotype and occurred at relatively low frequencies in peripheral blood. A TCR beta motif of about eight highly homologous amino acid variants appeared characteristic of blood from ankylosing spondylitis patients. Some motif variants had previously been reported in the synovial fluid and blood of reactive arthritis patients, which suggests shared mechanisms of disease initiation. According to the report, matched synovial fluid samples from ankylosing spondylitis patients were significantly enriched for the disease-linked clones.

This chain is built from TRBV29-1 and TRBJ2-5, with the D gene not confidently named. The specimen sequenced was synovial fluid, either unsorted or a sorted T cell fraction (not recorded which). This receptor was taken from a male donor with ankylosing spondylitis. The CDR3 is CSVKRDQETQYF. The DNA sequence is TGCAGCGTTAAACGAGATCAAGAGACCCAGTACTTC.